The rows below give T cell receptor beta chains drawn from one sample of a study of T cells expressing NK-cell markers. TCRdb reworked the 5' RACE reads into one entry per CDR3 protein, no DNA. The sample data list about 32,000 distinct CDR3 sequences. Sequencing was carried out using blood T cells: a sorted CD56 or NKG2C T cell subset, CD4+ or CD8+ T cells, or bulk PBMC T cells (not recorded which). Every receptor here comes from a woman aged 18 to 75 in good health. CDR3s include the opening cysteine and the closing phenylalanine or tryptophan. The order of the fields is J gene, V gene, CDR3 protein.

J: TRBJ2-3; V: TRBV7-2; CDR3: CASSSSSGSTDTQYF
J: TRBJ1-4; V: TRBV10-2; CDR3: CASSESEHGGWKLFF
J: TRBJ2-4; V: TRBV7-3; CDR3: CASSSGWGGESKNIQYF
J: TRBJ2-2; V: TRBV29-1; CDR3: CSGDSENTGELFF
J: TRBJ2-7; V: TRBV29-1; CDR3: CSVEDSSGEVPSYEQYF
J: TRBJ1-1; V: TRBV7-9; CDR3: CASSLGPSLEMNTEAFF
J: TRBJ1-1; V: TRBV6-5; CDR3: CASSSDGMNTEAFF
J: TRBJ2-1; V: TRBV12-3/TRBV12-4; CDR3: CASSLRQSNYNEQFF
J: TRBJ2-1; V: TRBV9; CDR3: CASSEQVLNEQFF
J: TRBJ2-1; V: TRBV7-6; CDR3: CASSKTGTAIEQFF
J: TRBJ2-2; V: TRBV7-8; CDR3: CASSLAQGAVPGELFF
J: TRBJ2-1; V: TRBV20-1; CDR3: CSAHGGRGGYNEQFF
J: TRBJ1-1; V: TRBV5-1; CDR3: CASSFFRGAPTEAFF
J: TRBJ2-1; V: TRBV27; CDR3: CASSPRPGYNEQFF
J: TRBJ1-1; V: TRBV4-1; CDR3: CASSQVIFGSGNTEAFF
J: TRBJ2-1; V: TRBV7-2; CDR3: CASRAPGLIEQFF
J: TRBJ1-2; V: TRBV29-1; CDR3: CSVFAGSGYTF
J: TRBJ2-7; V: TRBV12-3/TRBV12-4; CDR3: CASSLISYEQYF
J: TRBJ1-5; V: TRBV15; CDR3: CATSDQRYQPQHF
J: TRBJ1-1; V: TRBV14; CDR3: CASRLGTGGTEAFF
J: TRBJ2-7; V: TRBV27; CDR3: CASSPRQGSGSYEQYF
J: TRBJ1-6; V: TRBV27; CDR3: CASSPLGQLDSPLHF
J: TRBJ2-7; V: TRBV4-1; CDR3: CASSLVGTSVYEQYF
J: TRBJ1-1; V: TRBV4-1; CDR3: CASSPQGRFTEAFF
J: TRBJ1-5; V: TRBV30; CDR3: CAWSVHGRQPQHF
J: TRBJ1-1; V: TRBV5-1; CDR3: CASSYREMNTEAFF
J: TRBJ2-5; V: TRBV5-1; CDR3: CASSSPLGETQYF
J: TRBJ2-5; V: TRBV9; CDR3: CASSSKGGIGETQYF